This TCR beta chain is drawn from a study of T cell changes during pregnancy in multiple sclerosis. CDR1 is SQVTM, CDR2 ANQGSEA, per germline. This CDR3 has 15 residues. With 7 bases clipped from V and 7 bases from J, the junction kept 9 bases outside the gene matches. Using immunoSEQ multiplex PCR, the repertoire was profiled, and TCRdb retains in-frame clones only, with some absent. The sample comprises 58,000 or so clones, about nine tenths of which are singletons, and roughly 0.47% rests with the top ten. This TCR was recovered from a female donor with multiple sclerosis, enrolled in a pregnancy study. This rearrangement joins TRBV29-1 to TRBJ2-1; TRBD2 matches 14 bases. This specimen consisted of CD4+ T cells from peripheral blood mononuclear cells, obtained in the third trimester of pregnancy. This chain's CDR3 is CSDLTSGGAGNEQFF. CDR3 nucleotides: TGCAGCGACCTGACTAGCGGGGGGGCAGGTAATGAGCAGTTCTTC.